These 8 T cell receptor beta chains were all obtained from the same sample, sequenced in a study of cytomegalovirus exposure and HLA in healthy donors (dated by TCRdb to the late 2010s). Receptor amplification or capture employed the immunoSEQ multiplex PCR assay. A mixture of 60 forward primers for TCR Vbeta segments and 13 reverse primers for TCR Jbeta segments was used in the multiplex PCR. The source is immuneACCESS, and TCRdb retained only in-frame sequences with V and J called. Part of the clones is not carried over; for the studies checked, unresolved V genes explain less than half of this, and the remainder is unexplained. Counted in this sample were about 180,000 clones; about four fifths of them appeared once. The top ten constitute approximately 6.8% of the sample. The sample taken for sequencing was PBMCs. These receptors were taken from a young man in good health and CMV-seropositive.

CDR3 residues: CASRPLAGWDEQFF. The CDR3 DNA sequence: TGTGCCAGTAGACCCCTAGCGGGGTGGGATGAGCAGTTCTTC. V and J are TRBV19 and TRBJ2-1, with 9 bases fitting TRBD2. Germline-derived CDR1 and CDR2 are LNHDA and SQIVND (reference sequence). The CDR3 totals 14 residues. With 6 bases clipped from V and 8 bases from J, the junction kept 8 bases outside the gene matches.

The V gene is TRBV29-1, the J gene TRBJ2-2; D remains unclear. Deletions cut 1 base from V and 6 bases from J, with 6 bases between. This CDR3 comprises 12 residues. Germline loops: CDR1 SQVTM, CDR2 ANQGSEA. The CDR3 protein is CSVEGPSGELFF. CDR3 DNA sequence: TGCAGCGTTGAAGGGCCCTCCGGGGAGCTGTTTTTT.

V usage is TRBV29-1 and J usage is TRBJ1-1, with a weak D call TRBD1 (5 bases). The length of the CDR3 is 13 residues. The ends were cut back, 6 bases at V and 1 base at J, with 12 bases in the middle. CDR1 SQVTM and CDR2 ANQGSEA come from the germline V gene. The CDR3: CSVRGGKNTEAFF. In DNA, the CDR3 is TGCAGCGTCCGGGGGGGAAAGAACACTGAAGCTTTCTTT.

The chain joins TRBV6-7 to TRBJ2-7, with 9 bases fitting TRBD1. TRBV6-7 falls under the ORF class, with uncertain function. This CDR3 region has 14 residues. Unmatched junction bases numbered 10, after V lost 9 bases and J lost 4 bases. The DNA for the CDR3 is TGTGCCAGGGTACCGGGACAGGGCCATTACGAGCAGTACTTC. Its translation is CARVPGQGHYEQYF.

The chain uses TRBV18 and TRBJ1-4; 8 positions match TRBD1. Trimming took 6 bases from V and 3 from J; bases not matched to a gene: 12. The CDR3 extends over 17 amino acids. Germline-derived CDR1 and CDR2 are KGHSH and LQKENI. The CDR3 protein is CASSNGDRQPSNEKLFF. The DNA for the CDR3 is TGTGCCAGCTCCAACGGGGACAGGCAACCCTCTAATGAAAAACTGTTTTTT.

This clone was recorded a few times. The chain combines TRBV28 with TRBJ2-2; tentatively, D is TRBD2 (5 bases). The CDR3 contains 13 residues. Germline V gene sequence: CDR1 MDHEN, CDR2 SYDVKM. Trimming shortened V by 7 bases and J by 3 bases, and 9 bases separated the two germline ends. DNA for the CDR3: TGTGCCAGCATCCGGCGGGACACCGGGGAGCTGTTTTTT. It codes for CASIRRDTGELFF.

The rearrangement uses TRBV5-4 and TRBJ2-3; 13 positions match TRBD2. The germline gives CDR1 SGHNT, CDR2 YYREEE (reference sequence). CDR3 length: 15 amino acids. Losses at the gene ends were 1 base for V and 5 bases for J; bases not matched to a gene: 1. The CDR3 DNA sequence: TGTGCCAGCAGCTTGACTAGCGGGAGGGGAGATACGCAGTATTTT. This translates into CASSLTSGRGDTQYF. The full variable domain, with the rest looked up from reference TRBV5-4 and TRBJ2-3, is ETGVTQSPTHLIKTRGQQVTLRCSSQSGHNTVSWYQQALGQGPQFIFQYYREEENGRGNFPPRFSGLQFPNYSSELNVNALELDDSALYLCASSLTSGRGDTQYFGPGTRLTVL.

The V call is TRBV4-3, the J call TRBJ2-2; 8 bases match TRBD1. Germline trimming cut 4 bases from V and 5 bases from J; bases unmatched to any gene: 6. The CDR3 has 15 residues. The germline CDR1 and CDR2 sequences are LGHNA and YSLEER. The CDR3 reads CASSRTGQGTGELFF. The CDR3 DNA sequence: TGCGCCAGCAGCCGGACAGGACAGGGAACCGGGGAGCTGTTTTTT.